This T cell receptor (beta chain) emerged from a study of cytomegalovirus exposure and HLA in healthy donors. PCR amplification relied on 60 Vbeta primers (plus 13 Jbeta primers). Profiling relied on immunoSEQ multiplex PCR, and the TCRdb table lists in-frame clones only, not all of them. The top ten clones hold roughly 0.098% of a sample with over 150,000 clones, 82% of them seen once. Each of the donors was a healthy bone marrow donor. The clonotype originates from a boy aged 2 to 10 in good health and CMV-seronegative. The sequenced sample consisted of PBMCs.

CDR3 sequence (DNA): TGTGCCAGCAGCTTCGCGGGGGGGGTGCATGAGCAGTTCTTC. It codes for CASSFAGGVHEQFF. The J gene is TRBJ2-1, the V gene TRBV5-4; 9 bases agree with TRBD2. The CDR3 runs to 14 residues. Germline V gene sequence: CDR1 SGHNT, CDR2 YYREEE (reference sequence). Trimming at V came to 2 bases and at J to 8 bases, leaving 5 bases not matched to a gene. Filled out from reference TRBV5-4 and TRBJ2-1, the complete variable domain reads ETGVTQSPTHLIKTRGQQVTLRCSSQSGHNTVSWYQQALGQGPQFIFQYYREEENGRGNFPPRFSGLQFPNYSSELNVNALELDDSALYLCASSFAGGVHEQFFGPGTRLTVL.